The rows below give T cell receptor beta chains drawn from one sample of a study of T cell repertoires in cytomegalovirus infection. TCRdb independently ran MiXCR on the reads; one entry per CDR3 protein. The data show around 540,000 distinct CDR3 sequences, with 33% seen just once and 17% held by the top ten. No antigen has been identified for these receptors. This specimen consisted of cultured PBMCs, obtained from culture after CMV antigen stimulation. These receptors originate from a human donor in good health (CMV status not recorded). Some clones in this sample may be carry-over from other donors' samples. CDR3s include the opening cysteine and the closing phenylalanine or tryptophan. A D gene is named only where the DNA matches it firmly. Some rows mark clone size as missing; the rest say once, few, many or name a class of expanded clone.

J gene | V gene | D gene | clone size | CDR3 protein | CDR3 DNA
TRBJ2-7 | TRBV19 | NA | NA | CASSINRVEYEQYF | TGTGCCAGTAGTATTAACAGGGTTGAATACGAGCAGTACTTC
TRBJ2-5 | TRBV7-2 | NA | few | CASRHTAGRQETQYF | TGTGCCAGCAGGCACACGGCGGGACGACAAGAGACCCAGTACTTC
TRBJ1-2 | TRBV4-2 | TRBD1 | few | CASSGTANHGYTF | TGTGCCAGCTCGGGGACAGCGAACCATGGCTACACCTTC
TRBJ1-1 | TRBV19 | NA | NA | CASSLKTANTEAFF | TGTGCCAGTAGTCTCAAGACAGCTAACACTGAAGCTTTCTTT
TRBJ2-5 | TRBV7-2 | TRBD1 | many | CASSLAGTGQETQYF | TGTGCCAGCAGCTTAGCGGGGACAGGTCAAGAGACCCAGTACTTC
TRBJ1-5 | TRBV28 | NA | NA | CASWQDDSNQPQHF | TGTGCCAGCTGGCAGGACGATAGCAATCAGCCCCAGCATTTT
TRBJ2-7 | TRBV19 | TRBD2 | NA | CASSTALGLVSAEQYF | TGTGCCAGTAGTACCGCCCTCGGACTAGTTTCTGCCGAGCAGTACTTC
TRBJ2-1 | TRBV6-2/TRBV6-3 | TRBD2 | NA | CASRPGDGRALEQFF | TGTGCCAGCAGGCCAGGGGACGGGAGGGCCCTTGAGCAGTTCTTC
TRBJ2-5 | TRBV15 | TRBD2 | NA | CATSRGGGLGETQYF | TGTGCCACCAGCAGAGGGGGAGGGTTGGGAGAGACCCAGTACTTC
TRBJ1-5 | TRBV12-3/TRBV12-4 | NA | NA | CASRSGTNLNQPQHF | TGTGCCAGCAGATCCGGGACAAATCTTAATCAGCCCCAGCATTTT
TRBJ1-5 | TRBV7-3 | TRBD1 | many | CASSPGQGLIIYSNQPQHF | TGTGCCAGCAGCCCCGGACAGGGGCTTATCATATATAGCAATCAGCCCCAGCATTTT
TRBJ2-3 | TRBV5-4 | NA | NA | CASSSPHPGAASTDTQYF | TGTGCCAGCAGCTCCCCCCACCCAGGGGCAGCATCCACAGATACGCAGTATTTT
TRBJ2-1 | TRBV7-3 | TRBD2 | NA | CASSLVGESGSRYEQFF | TGTGCCAGCAGCTTGGTAGGCGAGAGCGGGAGTAGGTATGAGCAGTTCTTC
TRBJ1-6 | TRBV7-2 | NA | few | CASSFSANSPLHF | TGTGCCAGCAGCTTTTCGGCGAATTCACCCCTCCACTTT
TRBJ2-2 | TRBV7-2 | NA | few | CASSAPPLLGELFF | TGTGCCAGCAGCGCCCCCCCGTTACTCGGGGAGCTGTTTTTT
TRBJ2-7 | TRBV7-8 | TRBD2 | few | CASSHTSGSFYEQYF | TGTGCCAGCAGCCACACTAGCGGGAGTTTCTACGAGCAGTACTTC
TRBJ1-1 | TRBV29-1 | NA | few | CSVGSGGTEAFF | TGCAGCGTTGGTTCCGGGGGCACTGAAGCTTTCTTT
TRBJ2-3 | TRBV7-8 | TRBD2 | many | CASSLEGAGGPTDTQYF | TGTGCCAGCAGCTTAGAAGGGGCGGGAGGGCCGACAGATACGCAGTATTTT
TRBJ2-1 | TRBV20-1 | TRBD2 | NA | CSATGSGRANEQFF | TGCAGTGCTACGGGGAGCGGGAGGGCAAATGAGCAGTTCTTC
TRBJ1-1 | TRBV19 | TRBD1 | few | CASRKIGTGYTEAFF | TGTGCCAGTAGGAAGATCGGGACAGGCTACACTGAAGCTTTCTTT
TRBJ1-2 | TRBV4-1 | TRBD1 | few | CASSPISGTGLNYGYTF | TGCGCCAGCAGCCCAATTTCCGGGACAGGGCTAAATTATGGCTACACCTTC
TRBJ2-7 | TRBV27 | NA | NA | CASSFSDGSYEQYF | TGTGCCAGCAGTTTCTCGGACGGATCCTACGAGCAGTACTTC
TRBJ2-1 | TRBV2 | NA | NA | CASSELVVYNEQFF | TGTGCCAGCAGTGAACTAGTTGTCTACAATGAGCAGTTCTTC
TRBJ2-5 | TRBV7-2 | NA | few | CASSRGTDETQYF | TGTGCCAGCAGCCGCGGGACAGATGAGACCCAGTACTTC
TRBJ2-1 | TRBV6-6 | TRBD2 | NA | CASNHAPGTRAYEQFF | TGTGCCAGCAACCATGCCCCCGGGACTAGGGCATATGAGCAGTTCTTC
TRBJ2-5 | TRBV12-3/TRBV12-4 | NA | few | CASSFSDWEETQYF | TGTGCCAGCAGTTTCTCTGACTGGGAAGAGACCCAGTACTTC
TRBJ2-3 | TRBV12-3/TRBV12-4 | NA | NA | CASTIGADTQYF | TGTGCCAGCACAATAGGGGCAGATACGCAGTATTTT
TRBJ2-1 | TRBV6-2/TRBV6-3 | NA | NA | CASRAVWTDNEQFF | TGTGCCAGCAGGGCAGTCTGGACTGACAATGAGCAGTTCTTC
TRBJ1-6 | TRBV30 | TRBD1 | NA | CAWSGTGVSPLHF | TGTGCCTGGAGTGGGACAGGGGTTTCACCCCTCCACTTT
TRBJ2-3 | TRBV7-8 | NA | few | CASSLRATTSTDTQYF | TGTGCCAGCAGCCTCCGCGCAACCACTAGCACAGATACGCAGTATTTT
TRBJ2-2 | TRBV12-3/TRBV12-4 | NA | few | CASTSQRLNTGELFF | TGTGCCAGCACCTCACAGAGGTTGAACACCGGGGAGCTGTTTTTT
TRBJ2-4 | TRBV20-1 | NA | NA | CSARDARNSRNIQYF | TGCAGTGCTAGAGACGCGAGGAATTCGAGAAACATTCAGTACTTC
TRBJ2-7 | TRBV6-1 | NA | NA | CASSEAKGYDEQYF | TGTGCCAGCAGTGAAGCGAAGGGGTACGACGAGCAGTACTTC
TRBJ2-2 | TRBV7-6 | TRBD1 | few | CASSAGTAVTGELFF | TGTGCCAGCAGCGCCGGGACAGCGGTTACCGGGGAGCTGTTTTTT
TRBJ2-6 | TRBV19 | TRBD1 | NA | CASRPGQAPSSGANVLTF | TGTGCCAGTAGGCCAGGACAGGCCCCCAGCTCTGGGGCCAACGTCCTGACTTTC